This entry lists 32 T cell receptor beta chains sequenced from one sample in a study of T cell responses to AZD1222 COVID-19 vaccine. Method: immunoSEQ multiplex PCR; TCRdb's copy keeps in-frame clones and lacks some. This sample carries around 84,000 clones, 75% to 90% of them seen once, and the ten largest clones take about 10%. This sample comprised peripheral blood, obtained 28 days after the second AZD1222 dose. These receptors were collected from an adult who received the AZD1222 COVID-19 vaccine.

This chain uses TRBV7-6 with TRBJ1-1; no clear D gene. The ends were cut back, 5 bases at V and 3 bases at J, with 22 bases in the middle. The CDR3 has 17 amino acids. Germline CDR1 SGHVS, CDR2 FNYEAQ. The chain's CDR3 is CASSPFSGLGYHTEAFF. In DNA, the CDR3 is TGTGCCAGCAGCCCTTTCAGCGGGTTAGGGTATCACACTGAAGCTTTCTTT.

The chain recombines TRBV18 with TRBJ1-1, with D perhaps TRBD1 (6 bases). Germline-derived CDR1 and CDR2 are KGHSH and LQKENI. V was pared by 6 bases and J by 7 bases, with 21 bases between. This CDR3 comprises 15 residues. The CDR3: CASSFLASGGDEAFF. Here the CDR3 DNA reads TGTGCCAGCTCCTTCTTAGCGTCGGGGGGCGATGAAGCTTTCTTT.

The chain joins TRBV7-9 to TRBJ2-4; TRBD1 agrees at 7 bases. Germline V gives CDR1 SEHNR, CDR2 FQNEAQ (reference sequence). V was clipped by 5 bases and J by 6 bases; unmatched bases: 13. This CDR3 is built from 16 residues. CDR3 DNA sequence: TGTGCCAGCAGCATCCGACAGGGCGCGAACCGAAACATTCAGTACTTC. Its translation is CASSIRQGANRNIQYF.

This clone was seen a handful of times. V is TRBV5-1 and J is TRBJ2-1, with TRBD2 matching over 9 bases. The CDR3 runs to 15 residues. V gave up 1 base and J gave up 5 bases; unmatched junction bases: 4. Germline V gene sequence: CDR1 SGHRS, CDR2 YFSETQ. The CDR3 spells CASSLWSSGDNEQFF. CDR3 bases: TGCGCCAGCAGCTTGTGGTCTAGCGGGGACAATGAGCAGTTCTTC.

V and J are TRBV11-3 and TRBJ2-1; a weak D match, TRBD1 (6 bases). Trimming cost V 5 bases and J 0 bases, with 14 bases left between them. The germline V gene has CDR1 SGHNT and CDR2 YENEEA. CDR3 size: 16 residues. This CDR3 is CASSPRTGSSYNEQFF. The CDR3, as DNA: TGTGCCAGCAGCCCTAGAACAGGGAGCTCCTACAATGAGCAGTTCTTC. Complete variable domain (other parts from reference TRBV11-3 and TRBJ2-1): EAGVVQSPRYKIIEKKQPVAFWCNPISGHNTLYWYLQNLGQGPELLIRYENEEAVDDSQLPKDRFSAERLKGVDSTLKIQPAELGDSAVYLCASSPRTGSSYNEQFFGPGTRLTVL.

The chain combines TRBV9 with TRBJ2-7; D ambiguous. With 4 bases removed from V and 3 bases from J, the gap between germline ends came to 11 bases. The germline CDR1 and CDR2 sequences are SGDLS and YYNGEE. The CDR3 runs to 13 residues. In DNA, the CDR3 is TGTGCCAGCAGCCAATCCCCGGGCTACGAGCAGTACTTC. Translation: CASSQSPGYEQYF.

The chain links TRBV29-1 to TRBJ2-7, with no clear D. Germline CDR1 reads SQVTM; CDR2 reads ANQGSEA. CDR3 length equals 13 residues. Trimming took 6 bases from V and 0 from J, leaving 12 bases between them. CDR3 region: CSVARTGSYEQYF. The CDR3 DNA sequence: TGCAGCGTAGCCCGGACCGGCTCCTACGAGCAGTACTTC.

The chain uses TRBV3-1 (or the pseudogene TRBV3-2) and TRBJ1-2, with D perhaps matching TRBD1 (6 bases). V was shortened by 4 bases and J by 4 bases, with 13 bases between the two germline ends. The germline V gene has CDR1 LGHDT and CDR2 YNNKEL (reference sequence). The CDR3 is 14 residues long. The CDR3 sequence: CASSLEQGVYGYTF. CDR3 DNA sequence: TGTGCCAGCAGCCTCGAACAGGGAGTCTATGGCTACACCTTC.

The CDR3 loop is CASSLRTGYMETQYF. In DNA form, the CDR3 reads TGTGCCAGCAGTCTAAGGACAGGGTACATGGAGACCCAGTACTTC. The chain recombines TRBV27 with TRBJ2-5; 8 bases agree with TRBD1. Germline-derived CDR1 and CDR2 are MNHEY and SMNVEV (reference sequence). CDR3 length: 15 residues. J was trimmed by 5 bases and V by 5 bases; bases with no gene match: 10.

This clone was seen only a few times. The rearrangement joins TRBV6-1 to TRBJ1-3, with a weak D call TRBD1 (5 bases). Germline CDR1 and CDR2: MNHNS and SASEGT. The CDR3 is made up of 18 amino acids. Trimming shortened V by 3 bases and J by 0 bases, and 18 bases separated the two germline ends. The CDR3 loop reads CASSDDRRGLSSGNTIYF. The CDR3 nucleotides are TGTGCCAGCAGTGATGATCGTCGGGGCCTAAGCTCTGGAAACACCATATATTTT.

The CDR3 is CASSFPSGANVLTF. The CDR3 DNA follows: TGTGCCAGCAGCTTCCCATCTGGGGCCAACGTCCTGACTTTC. The rearrangement links TRBV5-4 to TRBJ2-6; D remains ambiguous. Germline V gene lookup returns CDR1 SGHNT and CDR2 YYREEE (reference sequence). This CDR3 spans 14 amino acids. The V end was cut by 2 bases, the J end by 1 base, with 4 bases between.

This clone has a single count. V and J are TRBV9 and TRBJ1-1; D perhaps matches TRBD1 (6 bases). The CDR3 is 16 amino acids. Germline V lookup: CDR1 SGDLS, CDR2 YYNGEE. The germline V and J ends were trimmed by 0 bases and 4 bases, with 16 bases remaining between them. CDR3 residues: CASSVGNGGRGTEAFF. The CDR3 nucleotides are TGTGCCAGCAGCGTAGGCAACGGGGGCCGTGGCACTGAAGCTTTCTTT. Full variable domain (remainder filled in from reference TRBV9 and TRBJ1-1): DSGVTQTPKHLITATGQRVTLRCSPRSGDLSVYWYQQSLDQGLQFLIQYYNGEERAKGNILERFSAQQFPDLHSELNLSSLELGDSALYFCASSVGNGGRGTEAFFGQGTRLTVV.

V usage is TRBV7-9 and J usage is TRBJ1-5; no reliable D call. Trimming pared 5 bases from V and 3 bases from J, leaving 11 bases between. This CDR3 is 14 amino acids long. Germline CDR1 and CDR2: SEHNR and FQNEAQ (reference sequence). The CDR3, as DNA: TGTGCCAGCAGCGCGAACATAGTCAATCAGCCCCAGCATTTT. It specifies CASSANIVNQPQHF.

This chain connects TRBV3-1 (or the pseudogene TRBV3-2) to TRBJ1-6; perhaps TRBD1 as D (5 bases). CDR1 is LGHDT, CDR2 YNNKEL, per germline (reference sequence). The CDR3 consists of 16 residues. The germline V and J ends were trimmed by 4 bases and 5 bases, with 15 bases remaining between them. CDR3 sequence (DNA): TGTGCCAGCAGCCCGACCTCGGGACGCAATAATTCACCCCTCCACTTT. Amino acids: CASSPTSGRNNSPLHF.

The genes are TRBV10-3 and TRBJ1-5; 9 bases agree with TRBD1. The CDR3 spans 16 residues. Looked up from germline, CDR1 is ENHRY and CDR2 is SYGVKD. The trim removed 2 bases at V and 6 bases at J, leaving 8 bases unmatched. CDR3 sequence (DNA): TGTGCCATCAGTGAGCCGGGACAGGGTAAAAGTCAGCCCCAGCATTTT. This gives the protein CAISEPGQGKSQPQHF.

The chain couples TRBV5-4 to TRBJ2-4, with 8 positions matching TRBD2. Germline CDR1 SGHNT, CDR2 YYREEE (reference sequence). With V trimmed by 4 bases and J by 3 bases, 12 bases remained unmatched. The length of the CDR3 is 17 residues. The CDR3, as DNA: TGTGCCAGCAGCGTGGGGGGGCGGGGGGATAGCAAAAACATTCAGTACTTC. This codes for CASSVGGRGDSKNIQYF.

V usage is TRBV7-8 and J usage is TRBJ2-7; the D is unclear. Germline CDR1 SGHVS, CDR2 FQNEAQ. This CDR3 spans 13 amino acids. The V gene lost 5 bases and the J gene lost 7 bases, with 15 bases spanning the gap. This chain's CDR3 is CASSPPTTPEQYF. The CDR3 region has the DNA TGTGCCAGCAGCCCCCCCACTACGCCGGAGCAGTACTTC.

The genes are TRBV5-4 and TRBJ1-2; TRBD1 aligns across 9 bases. The CDR3 length is 13 residues. Germline CDR1 reads SGHNT; CDR2 reads YYREEE (reference sequence). The J segment lost 7 bases and the V segment lost 4 bases, leaving 5 bases of the junction unmatched. The CDR3 DNA follows: TGTGCCAGCAGCCCAGGGACAGGGCGTGGCTACACCTTC. It specifies CASSPGTGRGYTF.

The V call is TRBV7-3, the J call TRBJ2-5; D possibly corresponds to TRBD2 (6 bases). Looked up from germline, CDR1 is SGHTA and CDR2 is FQGTGA. The ends were cut back, 0 bases at V and 1 base at J, with 9 bases in the middle. The CDR3 consists of 15 residues. The CDR3 loop reads CASSLTGGSQETQYF. Here the CDR3 DNA reads TGTGCCAGCAGCTTAACGGGAGGCAGCCAAGAGACCCAGTACTTC.

In this sample, this clone turned up a few times. The chain joins TRBV14 to TRBJ1-5; no reliable D call. This CDR3 region has 13 residues. The V gene lost 0 bases and the J gene lost 5 bases, with 5 bases spanning the gap. From germline, CDR1 is SGHDN and CDR2 FVKESK. CDR3 nucleotides: TGTGCCAGCAGCCAAGAAAGGGATCAGCCCCAGCATTTT. Encoded protein: CASSQERDQPQHF.

This clone has just one count. V is TRBV12-3 or TRBV12-4 and J is TRBJ1-2; D gene ambiguous. Trimming left V 0 bases short and J 5 bases short, with 4 bases between. The CDR3 contains 12 residues. The CDR3 DNA follows: TGTGCCAGCAGTTTAGCCCTATATGGCTACACCTTC. Encoded protein: CASSLALYGYTF.

Details on this clone: One end of the junction does not line up with germline, which may come from a read error. The chain has TRBV3-1 (or the pseudogene TRBV3-2) and TRBJ1-1; possible D gene TRBD1, 6 bases. The CDR3 spans 18 residues. The V gene's germline CDR1 is LGHDT and CDR2 YNNKEL (reference sequence). CDR3 residues: CASSQVVFGRGENTEAFF. CDR3 DNA sequence: TGTGCCAGCAGTCAAGTTGTTTTTGGCAGGGGCGAGAACACTGAAGCTTTCTTT.

The rearrangement links TRBV7-3 to TRBJ1-1; tentatively, D is TRBD1 (6 bases). The CDR3 consists of 18 residues. V gave up 5 bases and J gave up 0 bases, with 22 bases separating them. Germline CDR1 SGHTA, CDR2 FQGTGA. Here the CDR3 DNA reads TGTGCCAGCAGCCCTCTAGGGGGGATCTCCGATATGAACACTGAAGCTTTCTTT. As protein: CASSPLGGISDMNTEAFF.

This clone is a singleton in its sample. The chain joins TRBV6-1 to TRBJ1-2, with D tentatively TRBD1 (5 bases). CDR3 length: 17 residues. In germline, CDR1 is MNHNS, CDR2 SASEGT. Trimming stripped 3 bases from V and 0 bases from J, with 17 bases between. In nucleotides, the CDR3 is TGTGCCAGCAGTGAGGGTAGGGGACCCCATCCTAACTATGGCTACACCTTC. Its protein product is CASSEGRGPHPNYGYTF.

The chain uses TRBV9 and TRBJ1-3; D call uncertain. CDR3 length: 16 residues. Trimming pared 3 bases from V and 1 base from J, leaving 14 bases between. CDR1 and CDR2 from the germline V gene are SGDLS and YYNGEE. As DNA, the CDR3 is TGTGCCAGCAGCGGGGGAGAGGGTTTTTCTGGAAACACCATATATTTT. Its protein is CASSGGEGFSGNTIYF.

CDR3 sequence (DNA): TGTGCCAGCAGCTGGCAGTTGACAGGCTATTCAAGTGAAGCTTTCTTT. Protein: CASSWQLTGYSSEAFF. The V gene is TRBV3-1 (or the pseudogene TRBV3-2), the J gene TRBJ1-1; D perhaps matches TRBD1 (6 bases). Germline CDR1 and CDR2: LGHDT and YNNKEL (reference sequence). This CDR3 is built from 16 residues. V lost 5 bases, J lost 7 bases, and 23 bases lay in between.

DNA of the CDR3: TGTGCCAGCAGTTACTCTAGCGGGTCCTACTTCAATGAGCAGTTCTTC. This gives the protein CASSYSSGSYFNEQFF. The chain employs TRBV6-5 and TRBJ2-1, with 7 positions matching TRBD2. The V gene end was trimmed by 0 bases and the J gene end by 6 bases; junction bases not matched to a gene: 8. The CDR3 runs to 16 residues. In germline, CDR1 is MNHEY, CDR2 SVGAGI.

The V call is TRBV6-1, the J call TRBJ1-5, with TRBD1 as a possible D gene (6 bases). The ends were cut back, 3 bases at V and 5 bases at J, with 11 bases in the middle. From germline, CDR1 is MNHNS and CDR2 SASEGT. CDR3 length: 14 residues. The CDR3 here is CASSDTGNDQPQHF. CDR3 bases: TGTGCCAGCAGTGACACAGGGAACGATCAGCCCCAGCATTTT.

The CDR3: CASRVGQGLEQFF. The CDR3 nucleotides are TGTGCCAGCAGGGTCGGACAGGGACTTGAGCAGTTCTTC. This chain uses TRBV2 with TRBJ2-1; 8 nucleotides line up with TRBD1. Germline CDR1 SNHLY, CDR2 FYNNEI. The CDR3 has 13 residues. J was trimmed by 9 bases and V by 6 bases; bases with no gene match: 7.

This clone was seen once. The chain recombines TRBV2 with TRBJ2-7; D might be TRBD1 or TRBD2, each matching 6 bases. This CDR3 spans 14 amino acids. Per germline, CDR1 SNHLY and CDR2 FYNNEI. V was cut by 3 bases and J by 2 bases, with 11 bases left in between. The CDR3 coding sequence is TGTGCCAGCAGTGATCGCGGGGACACCTACGAGCAGTACTTC. This codes for CASSDRGDTYEQYF.

This sequence joins TRBV4-1 and TRBJ1-2, with TRBD1 as a possible D gene (6 bases). The CDR3 covers 18 residues. Germline V CDR1 and CDR2: MGHRA, YSYEKL. The V and J ends lost 0 bases and 0 bases respectively, with 17 bases between them. CDR3 coding DNA: TGCGCCAGCAGCCAAGAAAGATACAGGGACTTATCTAACTATGGCTACACCTTC. Its translation: CASSQERYRDLSNYGYTF.

This chain joins TRBV27 and TRBJ1-1; unclear D gene. This CDR3 spans 13 amino acids. Trimming stripped 3 bases from V and 1 base from J, with 6 bases between. Germline V lookup: CDR1 MNHEY, CDR2 SMNVEV (reference sequence). The CDR3 DNA reads TGTGCCAGCAGTTTTGTTGGGAACACTGAAGCTTTCTTT. This translates into CASSFVGNTEAFF.